The clone carrying this T cell receptor beta chain was seen at least ten times. Its antigen is unidentified. Making the TCR beta libraries involved quantitative 5'-RACE with molecular barcodes. TCRdb re-analysed the 5' RACE reads in MiXCR, keeping a single row per CDR3 protein. The profile covers roughly 250,000 distinct CDR3 sequences, with roughly 8.6% appearing a single time and 6.5% to 7% taken by the ten largest. The sample comes from a study of CD8 T cells in ankylosing spondylitis. General study results and limits: Disease-linked clones had a CD8+ phenotype and relatively low frequency in peripheral blood.

This CDR3 has 16 amino acids. J was trimmed by 4 bases and V by 6 bases; bases with no gene match: 9. This TCR was sampled from a male donor with ankylosing spondylitis or in good health (not recorded which). The rearrangement uses TRBV12-3 or TRBV12-4 and TRBJ2-3, with TRBD2 identical over 11 bases. Material: blood, either unsorted or a sorted T cell fraction (not recorded which). The CDR3 loop is CASRRETSGGADTQYF. CDR3 DNA: TGTGCCAGCAGACGCGAAACTAGCGGGGGCGCAGATACGCAGTATTTT.